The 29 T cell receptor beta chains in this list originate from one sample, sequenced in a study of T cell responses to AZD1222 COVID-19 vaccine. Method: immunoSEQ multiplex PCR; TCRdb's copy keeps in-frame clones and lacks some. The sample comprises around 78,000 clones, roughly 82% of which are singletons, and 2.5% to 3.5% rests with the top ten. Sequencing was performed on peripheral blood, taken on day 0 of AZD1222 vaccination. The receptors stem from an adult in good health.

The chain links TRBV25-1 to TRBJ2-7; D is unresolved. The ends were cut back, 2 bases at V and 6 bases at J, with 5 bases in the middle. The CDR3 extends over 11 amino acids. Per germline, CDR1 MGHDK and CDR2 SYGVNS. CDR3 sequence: CASSENGEQYF. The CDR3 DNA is TGTGCCAGCAGTGAAAACGGCGAGCAGTACTTC.

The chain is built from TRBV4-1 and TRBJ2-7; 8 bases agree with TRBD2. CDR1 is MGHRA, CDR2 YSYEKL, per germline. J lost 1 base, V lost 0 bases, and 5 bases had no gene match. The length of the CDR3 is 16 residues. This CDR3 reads CASSQDRSGMSYEQYF. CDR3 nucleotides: TGCGCCAGCAGCCAAGATCGTAGCGGGATGTCCTACGAGCAGTACTTC.

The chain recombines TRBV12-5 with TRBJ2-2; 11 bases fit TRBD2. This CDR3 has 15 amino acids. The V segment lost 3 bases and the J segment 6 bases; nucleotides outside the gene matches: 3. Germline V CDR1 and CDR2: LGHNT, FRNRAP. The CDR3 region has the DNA TGTGCTAGTGGTTTAGGTAGCGGGAGGGCCGGGGAGCTGTTTTTT. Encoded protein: CASGLGSGRAGELFF.

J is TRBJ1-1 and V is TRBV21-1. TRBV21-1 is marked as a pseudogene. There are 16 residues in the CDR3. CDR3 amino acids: CASRQKTREGNTEAFF. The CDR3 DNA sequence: TGTGCCAGCAGACAAAAGACAAGAGAGGGGAACACTGAAGCTTTCTTT.

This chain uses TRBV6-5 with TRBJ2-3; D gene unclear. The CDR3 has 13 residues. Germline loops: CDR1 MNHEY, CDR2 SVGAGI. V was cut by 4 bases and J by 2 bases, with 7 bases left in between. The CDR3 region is CASSLTFTDTQYF. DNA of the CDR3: TGTGCCAGCAGTTTGACTTTCACAGATACGCAGTATTTT.

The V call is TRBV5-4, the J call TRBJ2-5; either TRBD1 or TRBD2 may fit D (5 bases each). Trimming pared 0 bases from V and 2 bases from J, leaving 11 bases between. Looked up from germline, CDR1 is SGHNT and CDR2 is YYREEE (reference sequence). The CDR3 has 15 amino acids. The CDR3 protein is CASSLGGKGQETQYF. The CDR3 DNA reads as TGTGCCAGCAGCTTGGGGGGGAAGGGTCAAGAGACCCAGTACTTC.

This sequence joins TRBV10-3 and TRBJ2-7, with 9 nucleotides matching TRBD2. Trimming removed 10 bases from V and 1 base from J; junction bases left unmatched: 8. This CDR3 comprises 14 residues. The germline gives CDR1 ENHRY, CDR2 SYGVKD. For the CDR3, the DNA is TGTGCCACCAGCCTAGCGGGACCTTCCTACGAGCAGTACTTC. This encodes CATSLAGPSYEQYF.

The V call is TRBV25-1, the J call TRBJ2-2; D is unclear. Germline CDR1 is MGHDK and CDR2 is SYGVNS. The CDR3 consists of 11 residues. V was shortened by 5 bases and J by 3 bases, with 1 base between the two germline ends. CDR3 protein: CASSYTGELFF. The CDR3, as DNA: TGTGCCAGCAGTTACACCGGGGAGCTGTTTTTT.

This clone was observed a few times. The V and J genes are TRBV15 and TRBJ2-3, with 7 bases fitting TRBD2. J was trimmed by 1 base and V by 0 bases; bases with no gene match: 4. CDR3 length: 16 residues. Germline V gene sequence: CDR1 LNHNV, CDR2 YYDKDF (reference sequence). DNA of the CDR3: TGTGCCACCAGCAGAGAAAAGCGGGGTGGCACAGATACGCAGTATTTT. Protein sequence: CATSREKRGGTDTQYF.

The CDR3 DNA sequence: TGTGCCAGCAGTTACGGTCTAGCGGGGGGCAGAGGAGAGCAGTACTTC. Translating gives CASSYGLAGGRGEQYF. This chain connects TRBV6-5 to TRBJ2-7; 11 positions match TRBD2. Germline V lookup: CDR1 MNHEY, CDR2 SVGAGI. The J segment lost 7 bases and the V segment lost 2 bases, leaving 10 bases of the junction unmatched. The length of the CDR3 is 16 residues.

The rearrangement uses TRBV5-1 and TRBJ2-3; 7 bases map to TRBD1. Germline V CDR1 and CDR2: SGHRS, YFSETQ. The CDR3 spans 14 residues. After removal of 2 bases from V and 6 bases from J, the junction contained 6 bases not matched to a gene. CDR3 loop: CASSLGGKGDTQYF. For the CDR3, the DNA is TGCGCCAGCAGCTTAGGGGGCAAAGGGGATACGCAGTATTTT.

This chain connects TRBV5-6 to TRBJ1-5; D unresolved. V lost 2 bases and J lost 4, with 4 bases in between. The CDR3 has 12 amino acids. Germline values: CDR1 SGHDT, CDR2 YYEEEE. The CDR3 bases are TGTGCCAGCAGCTTTCTAAATCAGCCCCAGCATTTT. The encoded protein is CASSFLNQPQHF. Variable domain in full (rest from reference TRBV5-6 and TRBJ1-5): DAGVTQSPTHLIKTRGQQVTLRCSPKSGHDTVSWYQQALGQGPQFIFQYYEEEERQRGNFPDRFSGHQFPNYSSELNVNALLLGDSALYLCASSFLNQPQHFGDGTRLSIL.

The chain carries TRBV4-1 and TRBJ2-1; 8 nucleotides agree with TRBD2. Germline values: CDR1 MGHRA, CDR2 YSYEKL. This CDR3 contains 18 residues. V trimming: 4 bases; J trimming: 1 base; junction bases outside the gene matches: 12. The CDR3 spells CASSRGSGRMGSYNEQFF. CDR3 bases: TGCGCCAGCAGCCGAGGGAGCGGGAGAATGGGTTCCTACAATGAGCAGTTCTTC.

CDR3 sequence (DNA): TGCAGTGCTTACACCACCGGGGAGCTGTTTTTT. Its translation: CSAYTTGELFF. This chain joins TRBV20-1 and TRBJ2-2; D is unclear. V lost 5 bases, J lost 4 bases, and 5 bases lay in between. The CDR3 length is 11 residues. The V gene's germline CDR1 is DFQATT and CDR2 SNEGSKA (reference sequence).

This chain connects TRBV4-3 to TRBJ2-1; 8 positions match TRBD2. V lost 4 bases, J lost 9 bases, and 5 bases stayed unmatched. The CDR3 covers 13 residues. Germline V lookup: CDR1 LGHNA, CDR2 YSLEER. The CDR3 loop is CASSPRGGAEQFF. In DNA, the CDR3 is TGCGCCAGCAGCCCTCGGGGGGGTGCTGAGCAGTTCTTC.

For the CDR3, the DNA is TGTGCCAGCAGCCAGGGTCCAGGGAAAAACACCATATATTTT. Protein product: CASSQGPGKNTIYF. The chain carries TRBV3-1 (or the pseudogene TRBV3-2) and TRBJ1-3, with D possibly TRBD1 on 5 matching bases. CDR1 is LGHDT and CDR2 is YNNKEL in the germline V gene (reference sequence). This CDR3 is built from 14 residues. V was clipped by 3 bases and J by 6 bases, with 12 bases between them.

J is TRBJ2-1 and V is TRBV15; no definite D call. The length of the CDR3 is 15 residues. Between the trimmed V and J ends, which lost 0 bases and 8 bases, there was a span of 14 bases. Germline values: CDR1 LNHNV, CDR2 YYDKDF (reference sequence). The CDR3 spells CATSRDGGVGDEQFF. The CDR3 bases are TGTGCCACCAGCAGAGATGGCGGTGTTGGGGATGAGCAGTTCTTC. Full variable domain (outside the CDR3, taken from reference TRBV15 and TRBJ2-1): DAMVIQNPRYQVTQFGKPVTLSCSQTLNHNVMYWYQQKSSQAPKLLFHYYDKDFNNEADTPDNFQSRRPNTSFCFLDIRSPGLGDTAMYLCATSRDGGVGDEQFFGPGTRLTVL.

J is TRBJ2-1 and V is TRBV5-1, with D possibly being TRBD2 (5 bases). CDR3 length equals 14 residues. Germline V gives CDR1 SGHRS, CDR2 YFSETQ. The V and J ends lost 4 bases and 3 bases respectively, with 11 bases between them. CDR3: CASSISGGYNEQFF. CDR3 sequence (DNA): TGCGCCAGCAGCATAAGCGGAGGCTACAATGAGCAGTTCTTC.

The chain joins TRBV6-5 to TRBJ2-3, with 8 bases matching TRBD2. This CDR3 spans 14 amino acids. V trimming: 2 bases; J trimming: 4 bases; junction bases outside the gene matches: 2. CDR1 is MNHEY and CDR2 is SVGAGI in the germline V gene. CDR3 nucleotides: TGTGCCAGCAGTTACGGACTAGCCGCAGATACGCAGTATTTT. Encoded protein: CASSYGLAADTQYF.

CDR3 amino acids: CASTLGQRNTEAFF. The CDR3 bases are TGTGCCAGCACCCTGGGACAGAGGAACACTGAAGCTTTCTTT. V is TRBV2 and J is TRBJ1-1, with 7 bases matching TRBD1. The trim removed 7 bases at V and 1 base at J, leaving 6 bases unmatched. CDR1 and CDR2 from the germline V gene are SNHLY and FYNNEI. CDR3 length: 14 amino acids.

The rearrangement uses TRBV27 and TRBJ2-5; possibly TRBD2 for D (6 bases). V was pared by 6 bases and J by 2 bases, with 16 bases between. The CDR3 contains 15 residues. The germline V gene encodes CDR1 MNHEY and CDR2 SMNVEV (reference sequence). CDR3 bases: TGTGCCAGCAGACCCGCCCGGGAGAGGCAAGAGACCCAGTACTTC. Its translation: CASRPARERQETQYF.

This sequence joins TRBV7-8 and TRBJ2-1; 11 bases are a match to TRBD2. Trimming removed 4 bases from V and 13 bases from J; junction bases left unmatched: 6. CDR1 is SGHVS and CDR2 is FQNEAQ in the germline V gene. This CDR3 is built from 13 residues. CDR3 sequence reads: CASSSNRLAGQFF. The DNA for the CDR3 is TGTGCCAGCAGCTCGAACCGACTAGCGGGACAGTTCTTC.

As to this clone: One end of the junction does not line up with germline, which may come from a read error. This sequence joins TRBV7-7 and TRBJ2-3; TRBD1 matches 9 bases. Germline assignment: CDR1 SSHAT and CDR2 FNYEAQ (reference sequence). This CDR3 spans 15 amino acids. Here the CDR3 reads CASSQDRGNTDTQYF. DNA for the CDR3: TGTGCTAGCAGCCAGGACAGGGGAAACACAGATACGCAGTATTTT.

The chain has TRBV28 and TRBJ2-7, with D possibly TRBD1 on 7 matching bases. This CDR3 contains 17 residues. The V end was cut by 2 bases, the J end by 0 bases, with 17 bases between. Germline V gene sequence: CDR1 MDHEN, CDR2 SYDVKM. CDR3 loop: CASSLPQGGASSYEQYF. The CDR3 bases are TGTGCCAGCAGTTTACCCCAGGGGGGCGCCAGCTCCTACGAGCAGTACTTC. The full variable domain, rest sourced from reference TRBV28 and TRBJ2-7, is DVKVTQSSRYLVKRTGEKVFLECVQDMDHENMFWYRQDPGLGLRLIYFSYDVKMKEKGDIPEGYSVSREKKERFSLILESASTNQTSMYLCASSLPQGGASSYEQYFGPGTRLTVT.

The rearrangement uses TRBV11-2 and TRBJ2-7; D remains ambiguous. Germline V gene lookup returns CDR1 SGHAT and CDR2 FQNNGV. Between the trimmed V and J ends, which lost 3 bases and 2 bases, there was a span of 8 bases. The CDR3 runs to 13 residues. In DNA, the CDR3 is TGTGCCAGCAGCTTGGACCGAGCCTACGAGCAGTACTTC. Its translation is CASSLDRAYEQYF.

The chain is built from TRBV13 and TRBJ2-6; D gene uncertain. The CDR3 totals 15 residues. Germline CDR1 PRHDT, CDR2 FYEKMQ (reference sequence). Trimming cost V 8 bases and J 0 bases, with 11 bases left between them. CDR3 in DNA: TGTGCCAGCTTATACAGCAGCTCTGGGGCCAACGTCCTGACTTTC. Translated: CASLYSSSGANVLTF.

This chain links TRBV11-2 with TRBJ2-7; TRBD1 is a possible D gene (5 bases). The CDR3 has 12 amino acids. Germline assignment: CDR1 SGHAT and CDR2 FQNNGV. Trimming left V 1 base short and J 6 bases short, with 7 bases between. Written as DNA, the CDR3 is TGTGCCAGCAGCTTAGTGGGGCTCGAGCAGTACTTC. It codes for CASSLVGLEQYF.

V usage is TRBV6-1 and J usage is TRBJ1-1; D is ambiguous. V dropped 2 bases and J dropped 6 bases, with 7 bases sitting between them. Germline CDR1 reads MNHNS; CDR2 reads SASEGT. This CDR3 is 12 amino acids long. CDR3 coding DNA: TGTGCCAGCAGTGAATTCGGGTCTGAAGCTTTCTTT. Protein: CASSEFGSEAFF.

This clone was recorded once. The CDR3 spells CASSPSTRAGNTIYF. In DNA form, the CDR3 reads TGTGCCAGCAGCCCTAGCACACGAGCTGGAAACACCATATATTTT. The genes are TRBV7-8 and TRBJ1-3; the D is unclear. The CDR3 extends over 15 amino acids. Germline CDR1 reads SGHVS; CDR2 reads FQNEAQ. The ends were cut back, 5 bases at V and 2 bases at J, with 13 bases in the middle.